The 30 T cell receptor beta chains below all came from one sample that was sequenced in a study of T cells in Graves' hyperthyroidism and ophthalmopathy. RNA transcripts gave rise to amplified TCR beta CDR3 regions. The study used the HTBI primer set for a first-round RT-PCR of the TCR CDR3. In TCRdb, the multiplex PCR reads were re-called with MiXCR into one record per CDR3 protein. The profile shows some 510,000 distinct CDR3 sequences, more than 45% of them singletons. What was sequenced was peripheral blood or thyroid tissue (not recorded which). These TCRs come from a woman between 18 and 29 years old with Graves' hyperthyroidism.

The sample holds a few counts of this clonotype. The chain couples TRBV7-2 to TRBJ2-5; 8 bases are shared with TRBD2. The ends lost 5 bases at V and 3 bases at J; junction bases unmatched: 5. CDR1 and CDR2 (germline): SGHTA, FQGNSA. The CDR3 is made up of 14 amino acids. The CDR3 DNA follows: TGTGCCAGCAGCAATAGCGGGACTGAAGAGACCCAGTACTTC. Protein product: CASSNSGTEETQYF.

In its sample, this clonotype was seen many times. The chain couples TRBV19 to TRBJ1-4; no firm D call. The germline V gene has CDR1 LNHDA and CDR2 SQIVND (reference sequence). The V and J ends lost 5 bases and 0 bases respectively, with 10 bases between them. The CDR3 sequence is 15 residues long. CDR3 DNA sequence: TGTGCCAGTAGTCTTCAGGTCACAACTAATGAAAAACTGTTTTTT. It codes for CASSLQVTTNEKLFF.

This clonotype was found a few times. This chain's CDR3 is CASSLGPPPLGAFF. Written as DNA, the CDR3 is TGCGCCAGCAGCTTGGGCCCGCCGCCTCTAGGAGCTTTCTTT. The gene calls are TRBV5-1 and TRBJ1-1; no definite D call. The CDR3 loop spans 14 amino acids. Between the trimmed V and J ends, which lost 0 bases and 10 bases, there was a span of 16 bases. The germline gives CDR1 SGHRS, CDR2 YFSETQ.

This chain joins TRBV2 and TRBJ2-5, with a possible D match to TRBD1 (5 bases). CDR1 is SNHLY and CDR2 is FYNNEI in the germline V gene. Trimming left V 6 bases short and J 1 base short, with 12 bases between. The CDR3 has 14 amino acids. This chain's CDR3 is CASSQQESQETQYF. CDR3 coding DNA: TGTGCCAGCAGCCAACAGGAGAGCCAAGAGACCCAGTACTTC. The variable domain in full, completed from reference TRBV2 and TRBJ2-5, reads EPEVTQTPSHQVTQMGQEVILRCVPISNHLYFYWYRQILGQKVEFLVSFYNNEISEKSEIFDDQFSVERPDGSNFTLKIRSTKLEDSAMYFCASSQQESQETQYFGPGTRLLVL.

The CDR3 reads CSARSQGAASNQPQHF. The CDR3 DNA reads TGCAGTGCTAGATCGCAGGGGGCGGCGAGCAATCAGCCCCAGCATTTT. The chain recombines TRBV20-1 with TRBJ1-5, with 8 bases that match TRBD1. Germline V CDR1 and CDR2: DFQATT, SNEGSKA (reference sequence). With V trimmed by 2 bases and J by 1 base, 7 bases remained unmatched. The CDR3 runs to 16 residues.

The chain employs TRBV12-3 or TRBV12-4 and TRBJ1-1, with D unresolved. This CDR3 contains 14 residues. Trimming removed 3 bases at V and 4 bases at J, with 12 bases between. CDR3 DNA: TGTGCCAGCAGTTTTGCTCAGCCGGGCACTGAAGCTTTCTTT. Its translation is CASSFAQPGTEAFF.

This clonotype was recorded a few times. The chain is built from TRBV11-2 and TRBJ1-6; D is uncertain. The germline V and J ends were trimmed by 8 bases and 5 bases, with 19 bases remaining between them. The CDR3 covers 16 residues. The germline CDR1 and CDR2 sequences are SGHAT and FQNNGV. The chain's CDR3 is CASRSTTDAHNSPLHF. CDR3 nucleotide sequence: TGTGCCAGCCGATCAACGACGGATGCCCATAATTCACCCCTCCACTTT. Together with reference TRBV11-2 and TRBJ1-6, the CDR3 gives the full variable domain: EAGVAQSPRYKIIEKRQSVAFWCNPISGHATLYWYQQILGQGPKLLIQFQNNGVVDDSQLPKDRFSAERLKGVDSTLKIQPAKLEDSAVYLCASRSTTDAHNSPLHFGNGTRLTVT.

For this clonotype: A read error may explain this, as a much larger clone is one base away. This CDR3 is CASSAMDQETQYF. DNA for the CDR3: TGTGCCAGCAGCGCCATGGACCAAGAGACCCAGTACTTC. The gene calls are TRBV7-9 and TRBJ2-5; D gene ambiguous. V was pared by 5 bases and J by 0 bases, with 7 bases between. The CDR3 is 13 residues long. Germline CDR1 is SEHNR and CDR2 is FQNEAQ (reference sequence).

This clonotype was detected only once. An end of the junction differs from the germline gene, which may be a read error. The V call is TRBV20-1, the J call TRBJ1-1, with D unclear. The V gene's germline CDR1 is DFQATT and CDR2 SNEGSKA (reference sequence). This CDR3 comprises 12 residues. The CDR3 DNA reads TGCAGTGCTAGAGGGCCATCTTCTGAAGCTCTCTTT. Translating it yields CSARGPSSEALF.

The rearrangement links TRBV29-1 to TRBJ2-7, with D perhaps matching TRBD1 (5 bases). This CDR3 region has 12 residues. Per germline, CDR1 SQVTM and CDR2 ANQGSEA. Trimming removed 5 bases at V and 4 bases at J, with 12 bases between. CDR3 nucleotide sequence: TGCAGCGTTTGGAGTGGGGCGTACGAGCAGTACTTC. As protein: CSVWSGAYEQYF.

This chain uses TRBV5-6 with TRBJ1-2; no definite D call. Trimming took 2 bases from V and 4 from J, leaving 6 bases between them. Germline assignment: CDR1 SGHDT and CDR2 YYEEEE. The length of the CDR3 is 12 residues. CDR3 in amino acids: CASSFSIYGYTF. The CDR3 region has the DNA TGTGCCAGCAGCTTTAGCATCTATGGCTACACCTTC.

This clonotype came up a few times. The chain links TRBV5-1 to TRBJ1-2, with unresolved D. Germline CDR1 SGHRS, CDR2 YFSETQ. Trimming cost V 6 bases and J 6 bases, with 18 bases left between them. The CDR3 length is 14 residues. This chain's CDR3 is CASKAEPQGDGYTF. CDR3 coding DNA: TGCGCCAGCAAAGCCGAGCCTCAAGGCGATGGCTACACCTTC.

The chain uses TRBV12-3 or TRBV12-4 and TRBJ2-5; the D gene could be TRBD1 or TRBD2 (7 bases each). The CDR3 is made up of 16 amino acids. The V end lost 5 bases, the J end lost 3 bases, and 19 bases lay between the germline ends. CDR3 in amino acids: CASSEGEGTAKETQYF. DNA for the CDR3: TGTGCCAGCAGTGAAGGGGAGGGGACAGCCAAAGAGACCCAGTACTTC.

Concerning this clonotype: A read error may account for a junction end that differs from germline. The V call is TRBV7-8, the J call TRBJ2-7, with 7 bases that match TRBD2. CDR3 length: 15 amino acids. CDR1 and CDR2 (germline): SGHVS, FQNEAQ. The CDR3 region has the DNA TGTGCCGGCAGCTTGGGTGGGAGGGCCCCCCACGAGCAGTACTTC. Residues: CAGSLGGRAPHEQYF. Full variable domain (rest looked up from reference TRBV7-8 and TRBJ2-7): GAGVSQSPRYKVAKRGQDVALRCDPISGHVSLFWYQQALGQGPEFLTYFQNEAQLDKSGLPSDRFFAERPEGSVSTLKIQRTQQEDSAVYLCAGSLGGRAPHEQYFGPGTRLTVT.

DNA of the CDR3: TGCAGTGCTAAATCCCCCAGGGGAGGCTATGGCTACACCTTC. This codes for CSAKSPRGGYGYTF. The chain links TRBV20-1 to TRBJ1-2, with D maybe TRBD1 (6 bases). Germline loops: CDR1 DFQATT, CDR2 SNEGSKA (reference sequence). Trimming removed 4 bases at V and 4 bases at J, with 16 bases between. The CDR3 extends over 14 amino acids.

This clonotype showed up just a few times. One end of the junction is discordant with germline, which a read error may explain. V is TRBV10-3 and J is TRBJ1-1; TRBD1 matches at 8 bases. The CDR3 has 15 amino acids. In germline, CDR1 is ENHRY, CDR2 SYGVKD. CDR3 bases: TGTGCCAGCAGTTACCTGGACAGGGTGAAAGCTGAAGCTTTCTTT. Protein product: CASSYLDRVKAEAFF.

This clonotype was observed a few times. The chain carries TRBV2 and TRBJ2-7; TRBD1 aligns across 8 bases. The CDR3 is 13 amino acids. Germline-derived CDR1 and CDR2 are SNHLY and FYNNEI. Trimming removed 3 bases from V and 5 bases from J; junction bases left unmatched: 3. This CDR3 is CASSEDREDEQYF. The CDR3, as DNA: TGTGCCAGCAGTGAGGACAGGGAAGACGAGCAGTACTTC.

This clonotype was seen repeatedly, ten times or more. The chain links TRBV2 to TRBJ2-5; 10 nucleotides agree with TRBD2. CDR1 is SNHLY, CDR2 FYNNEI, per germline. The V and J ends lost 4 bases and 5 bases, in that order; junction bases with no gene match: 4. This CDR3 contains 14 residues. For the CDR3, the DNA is TGTGCCAGCAGTGCCCCGACTAGCGGGGAGACCCAGTACTTC. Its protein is CASSAPTSGETQYF.

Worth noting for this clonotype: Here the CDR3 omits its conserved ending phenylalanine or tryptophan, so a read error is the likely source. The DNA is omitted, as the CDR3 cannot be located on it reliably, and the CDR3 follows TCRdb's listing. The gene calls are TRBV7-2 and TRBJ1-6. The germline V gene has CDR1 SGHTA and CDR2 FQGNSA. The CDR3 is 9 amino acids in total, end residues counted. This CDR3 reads CASSQEGSL.

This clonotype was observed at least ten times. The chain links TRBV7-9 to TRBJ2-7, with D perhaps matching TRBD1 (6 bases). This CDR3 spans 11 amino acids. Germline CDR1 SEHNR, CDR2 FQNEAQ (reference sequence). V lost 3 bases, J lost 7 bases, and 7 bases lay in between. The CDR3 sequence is CASSFRGEQYF. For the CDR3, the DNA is TGTGCCAGCAGCTTTAGGGGGGAGCAGTACTTC. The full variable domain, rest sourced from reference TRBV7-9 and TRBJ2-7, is DTGVSQNPRHKITKRGQNVTFRCDPISEHNRLYWYRQTLGQGPEFLTYFQNEAQLEKSRLLSDRFSAERPKGSFSTLEIQRTEQGDSAMYLCASSFRGEQYFGPGTRLTVT.

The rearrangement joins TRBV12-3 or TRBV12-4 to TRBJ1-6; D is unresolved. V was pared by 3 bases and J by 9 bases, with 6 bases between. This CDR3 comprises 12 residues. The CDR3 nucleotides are TGTGCCAGCAGTTTGGGAATTTCACCCCTCCACTTT. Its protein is CASSLGISPLHF.

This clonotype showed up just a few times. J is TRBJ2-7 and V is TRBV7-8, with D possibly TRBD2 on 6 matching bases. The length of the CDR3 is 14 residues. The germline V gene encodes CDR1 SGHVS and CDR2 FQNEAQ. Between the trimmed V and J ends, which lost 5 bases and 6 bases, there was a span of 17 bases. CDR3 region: CASSAPGEVGEQYF. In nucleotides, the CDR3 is TGTGCCAGCAGCGCTCCGGGAGAGGTTGGCGAGCAGTACTTC.

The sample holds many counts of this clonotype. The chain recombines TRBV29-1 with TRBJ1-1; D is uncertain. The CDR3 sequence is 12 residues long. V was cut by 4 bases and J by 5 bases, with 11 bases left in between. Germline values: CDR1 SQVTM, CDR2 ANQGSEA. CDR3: CSVGSLGTEAFF. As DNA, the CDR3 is TGCAGCGTTGGTAGCCTAGGGACTGAAGCTTTCTTT.

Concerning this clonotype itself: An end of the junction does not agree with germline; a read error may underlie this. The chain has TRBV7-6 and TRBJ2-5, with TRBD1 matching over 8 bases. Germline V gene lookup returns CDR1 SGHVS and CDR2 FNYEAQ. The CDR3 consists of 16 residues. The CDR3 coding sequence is TGTGCCATCAGCGTTGCCGGACACCAGGGGGCTTGGACCCAGTACTTC. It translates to CAISVAGHQGAWTQYF.

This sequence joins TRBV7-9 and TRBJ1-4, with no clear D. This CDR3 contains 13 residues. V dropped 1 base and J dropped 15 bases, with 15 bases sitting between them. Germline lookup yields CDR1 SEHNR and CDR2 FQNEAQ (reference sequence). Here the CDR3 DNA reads TGTGCCAGCAGCTTAGAGTCCACAAGCAGAGTGTTTTTT. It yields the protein CASSLESTSRVFF.

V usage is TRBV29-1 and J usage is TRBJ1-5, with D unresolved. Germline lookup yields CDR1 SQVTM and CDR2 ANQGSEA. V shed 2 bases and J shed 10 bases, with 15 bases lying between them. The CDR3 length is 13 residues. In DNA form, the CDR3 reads TGCAGCGTTGAACCAGCCGCCAATTCACCCCAGCATTTT. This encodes CSVEPAANSPQHF.

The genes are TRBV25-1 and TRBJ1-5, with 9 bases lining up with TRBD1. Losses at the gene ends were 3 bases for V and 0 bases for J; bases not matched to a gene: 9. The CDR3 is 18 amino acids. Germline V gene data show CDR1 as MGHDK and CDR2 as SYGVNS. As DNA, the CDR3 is TGTGCCAGCAGTGACAAGGACAGGGGAACTTATAGCAATCAGCCCCAGCATTTT. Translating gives CASSDKDRGTYSNQPQHF. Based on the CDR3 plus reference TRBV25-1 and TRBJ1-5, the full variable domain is EADIYQTPRYLVIGTGKKITLECSQTMGHDKMYWYQQDPGMELHLIHYSYGVNSTEKGDLSSESTVSRIRTEHFPLTLESARPSHTSQYLCASSDKDRGTYSNQPQHFGDGTRLSIL.

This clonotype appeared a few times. The DNA of the CDR3 is TGTGCCAGTAGTCTCCGGACAACGAACACTGAAGCTTTCTTT. This translates into CASSLRTTNTEAFF. The chain uses TRBV19 and TRBJ1-1; possibly TRBD1 for D (5 bases). The germline gives CDR1 LNHDA, CDR2 SQIVND (reference sequence). Trimming cost V 5 bases and J 1 base, with 11 bases left between them. CDR3 length: 14 residues.

The CDR3 nucleotides read TGTGCCACCAGCCCCGATGCCGGGACAGCAAACACTGAAGCTTTCTTT. It is translated as CATSPDAGTANTEAFF. This chain connects TRBV15 to TRBJ1-1; 7 nucleotides line up with TRBD1. CDR1 and CDR2 from the germline V gene are LNHNV and YYDKDF (reference sequence). The V segment lost 5 bases and the J segment 2 bases; nucleotides outside the gene matches: 11. The CDR3 runs 16 residues.

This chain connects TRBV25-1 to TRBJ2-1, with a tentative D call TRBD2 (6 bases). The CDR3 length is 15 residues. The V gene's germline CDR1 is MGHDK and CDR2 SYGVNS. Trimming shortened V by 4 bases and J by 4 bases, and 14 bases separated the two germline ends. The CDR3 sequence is CASSATRDWYNEQFF. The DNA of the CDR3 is TGTGCCAGCAGTGCCACTCGGGACTGGTACAATGAGCAGTTCTTC.